The 10 T cell receptor beta chains listed next were all sequenced from one sample in a study of Graves' ophthalmopathy and Graves' hyperthyroidism (dated by TCRdb to 2016 to 2019). This sample was sequenced with an Illumina HiSeq 2000. TCR beta CDR3 regions were amplified from RNA transcripts for repertoire sequencing. HTBI primers and the Qiagen OneStep RT-PCR kit were used in a first-round RT-PCR, which was followed by a second-round multiplex PCR, size selection and purification. The public reads were quality trimmed at Q25 with fastp and then assembled into clones with MiXCR by TCRdb, keeping productive beta chains. Rows are combined by CDR3 protein, so each entry shows the most common genes and DNA. The sample yields some 360,000 distinct CDR3 sequences; about a sixth were counted once. 2.4% of the sample rests with the top ten. Material: peripheral blood. Source of these receptors: an adult woman with stable Graves' hyperthyroidism.

The rearrangement uses TRBV10-3 and TRBJ1-5, with TRBD1 matching over 7 bases. This CDR3 is 14 amino acids long. Looked up from germline, CDR1 is ENHRY and CDR2 is SYGVKD. Trimming took 5 bases from V and 2 from J; bases not matched to a gene: 3. The CDR3 DNA sequence: TGTGCCATCAGTCGGACAGGCGGCAATCAGCCCCAGCATTTT. Residues: CAISRTGGNQPQHF.

This chain connects TRBV5-1 to TRBJ2-3; no clear D. V was shortened by 1 base and J by 4 bases, with 4 bases between the two germline ends. The germline CDR1 and CDR2 sequences are SGHRS and YFSETQ. The CDR3 has 12 amino acids. For the CDR3, the DNA is TGCGCCAGCAGCTTGTTGGCAGATACGCAGTATTTT. This translates into CASSLLADTQYF.

This clonotype was seen a few times. Being one base from a much bigger clone, this may be a read error. V is TRBV6-1 and J is TRBJ1-1, with D unresolved. This CDR3 spans 9 amino acids. From germline, CDR1 is MNHNS and CDR2 SASEGT. The CDR3 sequence: CASSQPPVF. In DNA, the CDR3 is TGTGCCAGCAGCCAGCCCCCAGTGTTT.

The sample holds many counts of this clonotype. Germline is not matched at one junction end, which may reflect a read error. The rearrangement joins TRBV6-1 to TRBJ2-5; 8 bases align to TRBD2. CDR1 and CDR2 from the germline V gene are MNHNS and SASEGT. The CDR3 loop spans 15 amino acids. The CDR3 loop is CASSDLAGPQGTQYF. CDR3 sequence (DNA): TGTGCCAGCAGTGACTTAGCGGGGCCCCAAGGGACCCAGTACTTC.

The chain recombines TRBV6-1 with TRBJ1-2; 10 bases agree with TRBD1. Germline trimming cut 3 bases from V and 2 bases from J; bases unmatched to any gene: 6. Germline values: CDR1 MNHNS, CDR2 SASEGT. The CDR3 spans 16 residues. CDR3 sequence (DNA): TGTGCCAGCAGTGATCCCGGGACAGGGGTGAACTATGGCTACACCTTC. Encoded protein: CASSDPGTGVNYGYTF.

This clonotype was counted many times. The chain joins TRBV5-1 to TRBJ2-7; 8 bases align to TRBD2. V lost 4 bases to trimming and J lost 2 bases; unmatched junction nucleotides: 8. Germline-derived CDR1 and CDR2 are SGHRS and YFSETQ. This CDR3 contains 15 residues. The CDR3 protein is CASSPGGGATYEQYF. The CDR3 region has the DNA TGCGCCAGCAGCCCGGGAGGGGGAGCAACCTACGAGCAGTACTTC.

This clonotype was observed many times. The CDR3 protein is CASSLPPSGYEQYF. CDR3 in DNA: TGTGCCAGCAGTTTACCCCCCTCAGGCTACGAGCAGTACTTC. The V gene is TRBV28, the J gene TRBJ2-7, with D unclear. The CDR3 loop spans 14 amino acids. CDR1 is MDHEN, CDR2 SYDVKM, per germline. V lost 2 bases to trimming and J lost 3 bases, with 11 bases between them.

At least ten counts were recorded for this clonotype. The chain is built from TRBV3-1 and TRBJ1-5; D unresolved. This CDR3 has 13 amino acids. The ends were cut back, 0 bases at V and 9 bases at J, with 9 bases in the middle. Germline V CDR1 and CDR2: LGHDT, YNNKEL (reference sequence). CDR3 sequence: CASSQDRGRPQHF. CDR3 DNA sequence: TGTGCCAGCAGCCAAGATCGTGGCCGGCCCCAGCATTTT.

This clonotype was found many times. The CDR3 DNA is TGTGCCAGCAGTCCACAGGGGGGGGGCTGGCAGCCCCAGCATTTT. This translates into CASSPQGGGWQPQHF. The V call is TRBV28, the J call TRBJ1-5, with 8 bases that match TRBD1. The CDR3 has 15 amino acids. V lost 5 bases, J lost 7 bases, and 10 bases stayed unmatched. CDR1 MDHEN and CDR2 SYDVKM come from the germline V gene.

This clonotype has ten or more counts. V gene TRBV7-2 combines with J gene TRBJ1-1; D not resolved. The CDR3 is 12 residues long. Per germline, CDR1 SGHTA and CDR2 FQGNSA. V lost 5 bases, J lost 5 bases, and 9 bases lay in between. The CDR3 DNA sequence: TGTGCCAGCAGCCCCGTAAATACTGAAGCTTTCTTT. Translated: CASSPVNTEAFF.